One and the same sample provided the 25 T cell receptor beta chains below, sequenced in a study of somatic mutations in cytotoxic T cells in rheumatoid arthritis. Assay used: immunoSEQ multiplex PCR; TCRdb lists only in-frame clones, some missing. The table has several thousand clones, roughly 65% seen once. The sequenced sample consisted of CD8+ T cells sorted from blood. The origin of the receptors is a woman in her forties in good health.

This chain links TRBV11-2 with TRBJ2-1, with a possible D match to TRBD1 (7 bases). This CDR3 has 12 residues. Germline CDR1 is SGHAT and CDR2 is FQNNGV. Between the trimmed V and J ends, which lost 5 bases and 8 bases, there was a span of 10 bases. The CDR3 region has the DNA TGTGCCAGCAGCCCCAGGGGGGATGAGCAGTTCTTC. As protein: CASSPRGDEQFF.

The rearrangement joins TRBV27 to TRBJ2-7; D possibly matches TRBD1 or TRBD2 (5 bases each). Per germline, CDR1 MNHEY and CDR2 SMNVEV (reference sequence). Trimming pared 4 bases from V and 3 bases from J, leaving 16 bases between. This CDR3 spans 15 amino acids. The CDR3 sequence: CASSSKGRPFYEQYF. The CDR3 DNA reads TGTGCCAGCAGTTCCAAGGGACGGCCGTTCTACGAGCAGTACTTC.

V usage is TRBV7-6 and J usage is TRBJ2-1, with 8 bases lining up with TRBD2. Trimming at V came to 4 bases and at J to 3 bases, leaving 2 bases not matched to a gene. CDR1 is SGHVS, CDR2 FNYEAQ, per germline. There are 14 residues in the CDR3. For the CDR3, the DNA is TGTGCCAGCAGCTCGGGACTAGGCTACAATGAGCAGTTCTTC. This codes for CASSSGLGYNEQFF.

The chain recombines TRBV6-5 with TRBJ2-5; a possible D gene is TRBD2 (5 bases). The germline V and J ends were trimmed by 8 bases and 2 bases, with 18 bases remaining between them. From germline, CDR1 is MNHEY and CDR2 SVGAGI. CDR3 size: 15 residues. CDR3 sequence: CASRRGILLQETQYF. In DNA, the CDR3 is TGTGCCAGCCGTAGAGGGATTCTGTTACAAGAGACCCAGTACTTC.

This chain connects TRBV4-1 to TRBJ2-1, with D uncertain. Germline-derived CDR1 and CDR2 are MGHRA and YSYEKL. Trimming left V 1 base short and J 7 bases short, with 5 bases between. The CDR3 is 12 residues long. CDR3 DNA sequence: TGCGCCAGCAGCCAAGTAACGAATGAGCAGTTCTTC. Translated: CASSQVTNEQFF.

This rearrangement joins TRBV6-5 to TRBJ2-1; tentatively, D is TRBD1 or TRBD2 (5 bases each). CDR1 and CDR2 from the germline V gene are MNHEY and SVGAGI. The CDR3 has 15 residues. The V and J ends lost 7 bases and 10 bases respectively, with 23 bases between them. The CDR3 bases are TGTGCCAGCATCCAGGGAGCCCTAGGAGTGGGCGAGCAGTTCTTC. Translated, it gives CASIQGALGVGEQFF.

The genes are TRBV9 and TRBJ1-1; D is unclear. This CDR3 contains 16 residues. From germline, CDR1 is SGDLS and CDR2 YYNGEE. V shed 4 bases and J shed 0 bases, with 16 bases lying between them. The CDR3 DNA is TGTGCCAGCAGCCCCGGGAGGACTCGGATGAACACTGAAGCTTTCTTT. Protein sequence: CASSPGRTRMNTEAFF.

This clone was recorded a few times. The J gene is TRBJ1-2, the V gene TRBV7-9; no clear D gene. CDR1 is SEHNR, CDR2 FQNEAQ, per germline (reference sequence). Trimming removed 1 base from V and 5 bases from J, with 11 bases in between. This CDR3 has 14 residues. The CDR3 sequence: CASSLGTGAYGYTF. In DNA, the CDR3 is TGTGCCAGCAGCTTAGGAACCGGAGCGTATGGCTACACCTTC.

The V call is TRBV7-6, the J call TRBJ2-7; 11 positions agree with TRBD2. The CDR3 contains 13 residues. The V gene end was trimmed by 10 bases and the J gene end by 5 bases; junction bases not matched to a gene: 7. CDR1 is SGHVS, CDR2 FNYEAQ, per germline. The DNA of the CDR3 is TGTGCCAAGACTAGCGGGACTCTGCACGAGCAGTACTTC. This codes for CAKTSGTLHEQYF.

The rearrangement links TRBV19 to TRBJ2-7; D is unresolved. This CDR3 comprises 11 residues. Germline loops: CDR1 LNHDA, CDR2 SQIVND (reference sequence). V dropped 5 bases and J dropped 5 bases, with 7 bases sitting between them. The CDR3 coding sequence is TGTGCCAGTAGTTTAGGGAACGAGCAGTACTTC. Translating gives CASSLGNEQYF.

The chain couples TRBV6-1 to TRBJ1-4; D unresolved. Per germline, CDR1 MNHNS and CDR2 SASEGT. The CDR3 is 19 amino acids. Trimming left V 2 bases short and J 0 bases short, with 19 bases between. CDR3 in amino acids: CASSEYPVNLRSTNEKLFF. CDR3 DNA sequence: TGTGCCAGCAGTGAATACCCCGTTAATCTCAGGTCAACTAATGAAAAACTGTTTTTT.

This chain links TRBV7-9 with TRBJ2-7, with a weak D call TRBD1 (6 bases). This CDR3 region has 14 residues. The ends were cut back, 3 bases at V and 2 bases at J, with 11 bases in the middle. Germline V lookup: CDR1 SEHNR, CDR2 FQNEAQ (reference sequence). CDR3 DNA: TGTGCCAGCAGCTTTATCGGGACACCCTACGAGCAGTACTTC. Amino acids: CASSFIGTPYEQYF.

The genes are TRBV6-6 and TRBJ2-7, with D perhaps matching TRBD1 (5 bases). The CDR3 is made up of 12 amino acids. Trimming took 4 bases from V and 7 from J, leaving 11 bases between them. CDR1 MNHNY and CDR2 SVGAGI come from the germline V gene (reference sequence). The CDR3 region has the DNA TGTGCCAGCAGTTTAGGGGCGGTAGAGCAGTACTTC. This sequence encodes CASSLGAVEQYF.

A few counts support this clone. The genes are TRBV6-5 and TRBJ2-1; no reliable D call. Germline V gene lookup returns CDR1 MNHEY and CDR2 SVGAGI. The germline V and J ends were trimmed by 8 bases and 2 bases, with 10 bases remaining between them. The CDR3 totals 13 residues. The CDR3 region is CASAQVPYNEQFF. CDR3 bases: TGTGCCAGCGCTCAGGTACCCTACAATGAGCAGTTCTTC.

This clone has only one observation. The chain links TRBV27 to TRBJ2-3; 9 bases line up with TRBD1. Germline CDR1 reads MNHEY; CDR2 reads SMNVEV (reference sequence). After removal of 1 base from V and 3 bases from J, the junction contained 2 bases not matched to a gene. This CDR3 region has 15 residues. The CDR3 sequence: CASSLWGQGTDTQYF. Written as DNA, the CDR3 is TGTGCCAGCAGTTTATGGGGACAGGGAACAGATACGCAGTATTTT.

V gene TRBV2 combines with J gene TRBJ2-1, with 15 bases identical to TRBD2. V shed 3 bases and J 7 bases; nucleotides not matched to a gene: 10. This CDR3 region has 18 residues. Germline lookup yields CDR1 SNHLY and CDR2 FYNNEI. The CDR3 DNA sequence: TGTGCCAGCAGTGAGGGACTAGCGGGAGGATTAATGAGTAATGAGCAGTTCTTC. This translates into CASSEGLAGGLMSNEQFF.

This clone came up a few times. The V gene is TRBV4-1, the J gene TRBJ2-1; 11 nucleotides agree with TRBD2. CDR1 and CDR2 (germline): MGHRA, YSYEKL. This CDR3 is 15 amino acids long. J lost 3 bases, V lost 4 bases, and 2 bases had no gene match. The CDR3 sequence: CASSLTSGGYNEQFF. The CDR3 DNA reads TGCGCCAGCAGCCTTACTAGCGGGGGCTACAATGAGCAGTTCTTC.

This clone has only one observation. The V call is TRBV5-1, the J call TRBJ2-1, with 10 bases lining up with TRBD1. Germline trimming cut 3 bases from V and 5 bases from J; bases unmatched to any gene: 5. CDR1 is SGHRS and CDR2 is YFSETQ in the germline V gene. This CDR3 is built from 15 residues. Written as DNA, the CDR3 is TGCGCCAGCAGCTCATGGACAGGGGGGAACAATGAGCAGTTCTTC. Its protein is CASSSWTGGNNEQFF.

The chain combines TRBV7-9 with TRBJ2-1; D possibly corresponds to TRBD1 (6 bases). Trimming stripped 5 bases from V and 8 bases from J, with 22 bases between. The CDR3 is 16 residues long. The germline gives CDR1 SEHNR, CDR2 FQNEAQ (reference sequence). The CDR3: CASSPGQYVSVDEQFF. The CDR3 region has the DNA TGTGCCAGCAGCCCCGGACAGTACGTCTCGGTGGATGAGCAGTTCTTC.

Written as DNA, the CDR3 is TGTGCCAGCAGCTCCCGGGACACCTCCTACGAGCAGTACTTC. It encodes CASSSRDTSYEQYF. V gene TRBV11-1 combines with J gene TRBJ2-5, with D tentatively TRBD1 (6 bases). Matching the DNA end better, TRBJ2-7 makes the J call doubtful. Germline V gene data show CDR1 as SGHAT and CDR2 as FQDESV (reference sequence). The CDR3 is 14 residues long.

The rearrangement links TRBV27 to TRBJ2-4; 9 bases align to TRBD1. The germline V gene has CDR1 MNHEY and CDR2 SMNVEV (reference sequence). The V and J ends lost 2 bases and 2 bases, in that order; junction bases with no gene match: 7. The CDR3 covers 17 residues. Written as DNA, the CDR3 is TGTGCCAGCAGTTTAGGTCGGGACAGGGTAACCAAAAACATTCAGTACTTC. Translation gives CASSLGRDRVTKNIQYF.

This clone was seen just once. The V gene is TRBV28, the J gene TRBJ1-2, with D unresolved. The CDR3 has 14 amino acids. Germline-derived CDR1 and CDR2 are MDHEN and SYDVKM. V lost 5 bases to trimming and J lost 1 base, with 11 bases between them. In DNA, the CDR3 is TGTGCCAGCAGTCTACGCAGGATTAACTATGGCTACACCTTC. Translated, it gives CASSLRRINYGYTF.

V and J are TRBV28 and TRBJ2-5; the D is unclear. V lost 3 bases and J lost 4, with 9 bases in between. Germline assignment: CDR1 MDHEN and CDR2 SYDVKM. CDR3 length: 13 residues. The DNA for the CDR3 is TGTGCCAGCAGTTTCGGTAGAGTAGAGACCCAGTACTTC. It codes for CASSFGRVETQYF.

The V call is TRBV15, the J call TRBJ2-1; D remains ambiguous. The CDR3 contains 13 residues. Germline CDR1 and CDR2: LNHNV and YYDKDF (reference sequence). V was trimmed by 5 bases and J by 1 base, leaving 6 bases between them. The CDR3 DNA sequence: TGTGCCACCAGCGCTATTTCCTACAATGAGCAGTTCTTC. This translates into CATSAISYNEQFF.

This sequence joins TRBV6-5 and TRBJ2-1; D may be TRBD2 (6 bases). The length of the CDR3 is 15 residues. The V gene's germline CDR1 is MNHEY and CDR2 SVGAGI. The V gene lost 7 bases and the J gene lost 5 bases, with 18 bases spanning the gap. The CDR3 DNA sequence: TGTGCCAGCACCCCGTTGGCGGGGCCTGACAATGAGCAGTTCTTC. It translates to CASTPLAGPDNEQFF.